This entry is about one T cell receptor (beta chain). Its antigen is undetermined. The record originates from a study of T cell repertoires and Cas9 in healthy adults. Study information: Multi-effector potency, cytotoxicity and lineage were assessed in SpCas9-reactive CD4 and CD8 T cells.

Study-wide points: SpCas9-reactive effector T cells were reportedly restrained in vitro by SpCas9-reactive regulatory T cells.

Using immunoSEQ multiplex PCR, the repertoire was profiled, and TCRdb retains in-frame clones only, with some absent. Here the sample spans about 15,000 clones, around 90% being singletons. V lost 5 bases to trimming and J lost 7 bases; unmatched junction nucleotides: 8. Germline CDR1 and CDR2: MRHNA and SNTAGT. The CDR3 sequence is 15 residues long. The receptor comes from a human donor in good health. The chain combines TRBV6-4 with TRBJ2-1; 10 bases align to TRBD2. Sequencing was performed on Tregs (CD4+, CD25+, CD127-, CD137-, CD154-) from PBMCs; culture status not recorded. The CDR3 spells CASSYLAGAWNEQFF. The CDR3 DNA sequence: TGTGCCAGCAGTTATCTAGCGGGGGCCTGGAATGAGCAGTTCTTC.